Here is one T cell receptor (beta chain) with its context. Its antigen is undetermined. Caucasian individuals from Russia who were healthy and aged roughly 6 to 95 acted as donors. Per germline, CDR1 SGDLS and CDR2 YYNGEE. This CDR3 comprises 15 residues. V gave up 4 bases and J gave up 5 bases; unmatched junction bases: 6. Then a second PCR, running roughly 7 to 11 cycles, was carried out with a sample-barcoded 5' primer and a J-beta primer mix. From the 5' RACE reads, TCRdb called clonotypes with MiXCR, one entry per CDR3 protein. Of about 830,000 distinct CDR3 sequences detected, around 62% appear once; the ten largest clones hold 25% to 35%. The data were obtained in a study of blood T cells in healthy people across ages. Broader study findings: As naive T cell percentage varied, TCR beta diversity correlated strongly with it.

The sequencing input was blood. The source is a man under 40 in good health. The chain couples TRBV9 to TRBJ2-3, with 11 bases aligning to TRBD2. The CDR3 protein is CASSPRLAGRDTQYF. CDR3 in DNA: TGTGCCAGCAGCCCAAGACTAGCGGGGCGAGATACGCAGTATTTT.